Listed here are 20 T cell receptor beta chains from one sample, sequenced in a study of cytomegalovirus exposure and HLA in healthy donors. Both 60 Vbeta primers and 13 Jbeta primers went into the PCR. Here immunoSEQ multiplex PCR was the method, and the copy in TCRdb shows in-frame clones only, minus some. Of around 120,000 clones detected, around 70% appear once; the ten largest clones hold around 2.7%. The specimen sequenced was PBMCs. These TCRs come from a woman in her sixties in good health and CMV-seropositive.

This clone was seen more than once but under ten times. This chain uses TRBV6-1 with TRBJ1-4; possible D gene TRBD1, 6 bases. The CDR3 is 16 amino acids. V was clipped by 0 bases and J by 6 bases, with 14 bases between them. Germline CDR1 reads MNHNS; CDR2 reads SASEGT. The CDR3 is CASSEAGGRGDEKLFF. The CDR3, as DNA: TGTGCCAGCAGTGAAGCGGGGGGGCGCGGGGATGAAAAACTGTTTTTT.

This chain uses TRBV20-1 with TRBJ2-3, with TRBD2 as a possible D gene (5 bases). The CDR3 totals 10 residues. Germline CDR1 is DFQATT and CDR2 is SNEGSKA (reference sequence). CDR3 amino acids: CRGVGDTQYF. Written as DNA, the CDR3 is TGCAGGGGAGTCGGGGATACGCAGTATTTT.

The chain links TRBV18 to TRBJ1-5; TRBD1 aligns across 7 bases. Germline CDR1 reads KGHSH; CDR2 reads LQKENI. V lost 3 bases to trimming and J lost 7 bases; unmatched junction nucleotides: 9. The CDR3 has 15 amino acids. CDR3 region: CASSPRQGAGQPQHF. The DNA of the CDR3 is TGTGCCAGCTCACCGAGACAGGGAGCCGGGCAGCCCCAGCATTTT.

The rearrangement links TRBV27 to TRBJ1-5, with TRBD1 matching over 7 bases. V shed 10 bases, J shed 0 bases, and the junction held 9 bases outside the gene matches. CDR3 length equals 15 residues. CDR1 is MNHEY and CDR2 is SMNVEV in the germline V gene (reference sequence). This CDR3 is CATSPGQNSNQPQHF. CDR3 bases: TGTGCCACCTCCCCGGGACAGAATAGCAATCAGCCCCAGCATTTT.

This clone is a singleton in its sample. The chain uses TRBV9 and TRBJ2-3; TRBD2 matches 13 bases. The V gene end was trimmed by 4 bases and the J gene end by 2 bases; junction bases not matched to a gene: 7. The CDR3 is 17 amino acids. CDR1 SGDLS and CDR2 YYNGEE come from the germline V gene. CDR3 residues: CASSTRTSGGPTDTQYF. CDR3 DNA: TGTGCCAGCAGCACCAGGACTAGCGGGGGCCCCACAGATACGCAGTATTTT.

This chain uses TRBV5-4 with TRBJ2-7; maybe TRBD2 (7 bases). The V gene lost 4 bases and the J gene lost 3 bases, with 17 bases spanning the gap. CDR3 size: 15 residues. The germline V gene has CDR1 SGHNT and CDR2 YYREEE (reference sequence). The CDR3 spells CASSPGGGGGYEQYF. The CDR3 DNA is TGTGCCAGCAGCCCCGGGGGAGGGGGAGGCTACGAGCAGTACTTC.

About this clone: Germline is not matched at one junction end, which may reflect a read error. The chain links TRBV6-1 to TRBJ1-4; no firm D call. Germline loops: CDR1 MNHNS, CDR2 SASEGT. The CDR3 is made up of 15 amino acids. CDR3 protein: CASSEGRWGNGKLFF. Here the CDR3 DNA reads TGTGCCAGCAGTGAAGGGAGGTGGGGTAATGGAAAACTGTTTTTT.

In this sample, this clone turned up a few times. The rearrangement uses TRBV5-1 and TRBJ1-3; D unclear. V dropped 4 bases and J dropped 0 bases, with 17 bases sitting between them. The CDR3 totals 17 residues. Per the germline V gene, CDR1 is SGHRS and CDR2 is YFSETQ. The CDR3 reads CASSHPREVNSGNTIYF. The CDR3 nucleotides read TGCGCCAGCAGCCACCCTAGAGAGGTAAACTCTGGAAACACCATATATTTT.

The genes are TRBV11-2 and TRBJ1-3; D uncertain. Deletions cut 8 bases from V and 2 bases from J, with 4 bases between. The CDR3 contains 11 residues. The V gene's germline CDR1 is SGHAT and CDR2 FQNNGV. CDR3 loop: CASGPGNTIYF. For the CDR3, the DNA is TGTGCCAGCGGCCCTGGAAACACCATATATTTT.

The genes are TRBV9 and TRBJ1-1; D ambiguous. The CDR3 spans 14 residues. Trimming pared 0 bases from V and 1 base from J, leaving 7 bases between. The germline gives CDR1 SGDLS, CDR2 YYNGEE. CDR3 coding DNA: TGTGCCAGCAGCGTAGGCCCTACGAACACTGAAGCTTTCTTT. Protein product: CASSVGPTNTEAFF.

The chain carries TRBV4-1 and TRBJ2-1; weak D call: TRBD1 (6 bases). CDR3 size: 16 residues. Trimming removed 4 bases from V and 0 bases from J, with 13 bases in between. Germline V lookup: CDR1 MGHRA, CDR2 YSYEKL. The CDR3 sequence: CASSLYGQSSYNEQFF. CDR3 sequence (DNA): TGCGCCAGCAGCCTCTATGGACAGAGCTCCTACAATGAGCAGTTCTTC.

With regard to this clone: This CDR3 fails to terminate in the conserved phenylalanine or tryptophan, so it likely reflects a read error. The DNA is left out, because the CDR3 cannot be placed on it with certainty; the CDR3 is given as TCRdb lists it. The chain uses TRBV21-1 and TRBJ1-3; the table calls TRBD1, which could not be checked here. TRBV21-1 is classified as a pseudogene. The CDR3 has 12 amino acids, counting both end residues. The CDR3 spells CASSSRDRDRGL.

This clone has more than one count but fewer than ten. This chain joins TRBV9 and TRBJ1-1, with 7 bases aligning to TRBD1. Trimming cost V 3 bases and J 4 bases; bases outside gene matches: 6. The germline V gene encodes CDR1 SGDLS and CDR2 YYNGEE. The CDR3 spans 14 residues. The chain's CDR3 is CASSGQGHGTEAFF. The CDR3 bases are TGTGCCAGCAGCGGACAGGGACATGGCACTGAAGCTTTCTTT.

The CDR3 protein is CASSPDLYQETQYF. The CDR3 region has the DNA TGTGCCAGCAGCCCCGACTTGTACCAAGAGACCCAGTACTTC. The chain uses TRBV7-3 and TRBJ2-5, with D unclear. The CDR3 length is 14 residues. The germline V gene encodes CDR1 SGHTA and CDR2 FQGTGA. V was pared by 5 bases and J by 0 bases, with 10 bases between.

The rearrangement uses TRBV6-1 and TRBJ1-6, with 7 nucleotides matching TRBD1. The CDR3 consists of 15 residues. Germline CDR1 reads MNHNS; CDR2 reads SASEGT. V lost 1 base, J lost 7 bases, and 4 bases stayed unmatched. The CDR3 region is CASSEGQGWNSPLHF. The DNA for the CDR3 is TGTGCCAGCAGTGAAGGACAGGGTTGGAATTCACCCCTCCACTTT.

The genes are TRBV15 and TRBJ1-1; TRBD1 matches 9 bases. The CDR3 covers 17 residues. V shed 3 bases and J 3 bases; nucleotides not matched to a gene: 11. Looked up from germline, CDR1 is LNHNV and CDR2 is YYDKDF (reference sequence). CDR3 nucleotides: TGTGCCACCAGCAGGAACATTGGGACAGGGTCGCACACTGAAGCTTTCTTT. Translating it yields CATSRNIGTGSHTEAFF.

This clone turned up a few times. This sequence joins TRBV5-1 and TRBJ2-3; D is uncertain. Looked up from germline, CDR1 is SGHRS and CDR2 is YFSETQ. The CDR3 runs 15 residues. Trimming pared 1 base from V and 1 base from J, leaving 10 bases between. This CDR3 is CASSLPRTGTDTQYF. CDR3 sequence (DNA): TGCGCCAGCAGCTTGCCTCGAACGGGCACAGATACGCAGTATTTT.

This clone was detected a few times. The chain employs TRBV7-2 and TRBJ1-1; the match to TRBD1 covers 9 bases. V gave up 5 bases and J gave up 5 bases; unmatched junction bases: 6. Germline lookup yields CDR1 SGHTA and CDR2 FQGNSA. The CDR3 has 14 amino acids. The DNA of the CDR3 is TGTGCCAGCAGCATAACAGGGGGCTGGACTGAAGCTTTCTTT. Translation: CASSITGGWTEAFF.

This clone was seen once. The chain recombines TRBV7-2 with TRBJ2-7; TRBD2 matches at 8 bases. V trimming: 5 bases; J trimming: 3 bases; junction bases outside the gene matches: 6. CDR3 length: 14 residues. Per the germline V gene, CDR1 is SGHTA and CDR2 is FQGNSA. CDR3 nucleotide sequence: TGTGCCAGCAGCCCCGGGACTAGTAACTACGAGCAGTACTTC. Encoded protein: CASSPGTSNYEQYF. The whole variable domain, remainder taken from reference TRBV7-2 and TRBJ2-7, is GAGVSQSPSNKVTEKGKDVELRCDPISGHTALYWYRQSLGQGLEFLIYFQGNSAPDKSGLPSDRFSAERTGGSVSTLTIQRTQQEDSAVYLCASSPGTSNYEQYFGPGTRLTVT.

This chain uses TRBV18 with TRBJ1-1; D is undetermined. CDR3 size: 13 residues. The germline V and J ends were trimmed by 4 bases and 3 bases, with 9 bases remaining between them. Germline V gene lookup returns CDR1 KGHSH and CDR2 LQKENI. CDR3 sequence (DNA): TGTGCCAGCTCACAAGGGAGGGACACTGAAGCTTTCTTT. This encodes CASSQGRDTEAFF. The variable domain in full, completed from reference TRBV18 and TRBJ1-1, reads NAGVMQNPRHLVRRRGQEARLRCSPMKGHSHVYWYRQLPEEGLKFMVYLQKENIIDESGMPKERFSAEFPKEGPSILRIQQVVRGDSAAYFCASSQGRDTEAFFGQGTRLTVV.